This T cell receptor (beta chain) was retrieved from a study of patients and donors after allogeneic stem cell transplantation. This clonotype was detected ten times or more. The CDR3 covers 14 residues. Trimming removed 6 bases from V and 4 bases from J; junction bases left unmatched: 9. Germline V gene sequence: CDR1 SQVTM, CDR2 ANQGSEA. MiXCR, applied by TCRdb to the RT-PCR reads, yields one record per CDR3 protein. The sample contains 10,000 to 15,000 distinct CDR3 sequences, approximately 25% of which appear only once. The sample comprised blood, either unsorted or a sorted T cell fraction (not recorded which). This chain joins TRBV29-1 and TRBJ1-1, with 9 nucleotides matching TRBD1. The TCR comes from a human donor who was either an allogeneic HSCT recipient or a stem cell or donor lymphocyte infusion donor (not recorded which). It is not recorded whose cells these are; they may come from a transplant donor. The CDR3 nucleotides are TGCAGCGTGGACAGGGGTCGGTGGGCCACTGAAGCTTTCTTT. This codes for CSVDRGRWATEAFF.